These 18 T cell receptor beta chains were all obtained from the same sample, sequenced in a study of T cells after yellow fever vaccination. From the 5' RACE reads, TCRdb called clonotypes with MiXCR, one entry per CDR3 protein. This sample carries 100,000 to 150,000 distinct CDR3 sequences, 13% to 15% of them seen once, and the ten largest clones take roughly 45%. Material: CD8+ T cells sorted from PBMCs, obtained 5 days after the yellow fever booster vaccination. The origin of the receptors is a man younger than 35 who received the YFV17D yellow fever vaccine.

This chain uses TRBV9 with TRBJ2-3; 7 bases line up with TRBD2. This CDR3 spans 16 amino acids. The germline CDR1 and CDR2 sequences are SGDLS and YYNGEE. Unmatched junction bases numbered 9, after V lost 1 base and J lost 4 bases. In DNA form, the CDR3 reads TGTGCCAGCAGCGTAATGAGCGGGGTTCGCGCAGATACGCAGTATTTT. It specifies CASSVMSGVRADTQYF.

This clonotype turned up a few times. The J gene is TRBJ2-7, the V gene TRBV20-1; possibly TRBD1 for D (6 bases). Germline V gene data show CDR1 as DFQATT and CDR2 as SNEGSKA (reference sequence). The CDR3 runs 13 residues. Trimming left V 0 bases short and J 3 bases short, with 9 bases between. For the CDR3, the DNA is TGCAGTGCTAGAGATCAGGGGCTCTACGAGCAGTACTTC. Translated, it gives CSARDQGLYEQYF.

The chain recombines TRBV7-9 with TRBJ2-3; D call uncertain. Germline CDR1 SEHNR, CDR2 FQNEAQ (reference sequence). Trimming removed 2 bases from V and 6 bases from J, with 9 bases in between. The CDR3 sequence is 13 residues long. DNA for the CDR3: TGTGCCAGCAGCTTACCTACCACTGATACGCAGTATTTT. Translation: CASSLPTTDTQYF.

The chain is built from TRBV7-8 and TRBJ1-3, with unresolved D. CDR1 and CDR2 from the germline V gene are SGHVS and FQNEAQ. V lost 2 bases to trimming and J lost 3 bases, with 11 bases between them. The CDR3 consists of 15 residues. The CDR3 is CASSLYTWGGNTIYF. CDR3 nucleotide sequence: TGTGCCAGCAGCTTATATACCTGGGGTGGAAACACCATATATTTT. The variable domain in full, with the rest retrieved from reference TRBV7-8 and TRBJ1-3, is GAGVSQSPRYKVAKRGQDVALRCDPISGHVSLFWYQQALGQGPEFLTYFQNEAQLDKSGLPSDRFFAERPEGSVSTLKIQRTQQEDSAVYLCASSLYTWGGNTIYFGEGSWLTVV.

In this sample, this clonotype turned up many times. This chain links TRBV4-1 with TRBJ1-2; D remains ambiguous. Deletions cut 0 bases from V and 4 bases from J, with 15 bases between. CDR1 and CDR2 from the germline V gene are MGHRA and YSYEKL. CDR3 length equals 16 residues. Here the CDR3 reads CASSQDEGISLYGYTF. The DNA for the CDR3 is TGCGCCAGCAGCCAAGACGAAGGCATCTCCCTCTATGGCTACACCTTC.

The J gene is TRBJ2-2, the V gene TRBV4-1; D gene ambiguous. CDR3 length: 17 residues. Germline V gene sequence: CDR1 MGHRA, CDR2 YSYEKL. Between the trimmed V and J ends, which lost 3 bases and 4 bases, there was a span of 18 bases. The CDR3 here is CASSHPSPYKFTGELFF. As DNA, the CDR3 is TGCGCCAGCAGCCACCCATCGCCTTACAAGTTCACCGGGGAGCTGTTTTTT.

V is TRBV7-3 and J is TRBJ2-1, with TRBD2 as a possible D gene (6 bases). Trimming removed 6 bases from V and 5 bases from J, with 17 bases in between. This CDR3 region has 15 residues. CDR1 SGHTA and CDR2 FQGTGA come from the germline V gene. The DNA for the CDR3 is TGTGCCAGCAGTCTCAACGGCGGGGCTGACAATGAGCAGTTCTTC. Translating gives CASSLNGGADNEQFF.

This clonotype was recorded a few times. The CDR3 sequence is CASSPTRRPPGGETQYF. Here the CDR3 DNA reads TGTGCCAGCTCACCGACTAGGCGGCCACCGGGGGGAGAGACCCAGTACTTC. The chain uses TRBV18 and TRBJ2-5, with 7 nucleotides matching TRBD2. The length of the CDR3 is 17 residues. V lost 3 bases and J lost 4; bases outside the gene matches: 14. Looked up from germline, CDR1 is KGHSH and CDR2 is LQKENI.

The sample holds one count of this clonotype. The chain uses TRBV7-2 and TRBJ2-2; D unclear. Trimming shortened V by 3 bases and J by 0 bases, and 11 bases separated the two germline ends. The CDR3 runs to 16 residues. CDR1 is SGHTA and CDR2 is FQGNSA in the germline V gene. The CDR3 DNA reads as TGTGCCAGCAGCTTGTGGGTCCTCGCGAACACCGGGGAGCTGTTTTTT. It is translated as CASSLWVLANTGELFF.

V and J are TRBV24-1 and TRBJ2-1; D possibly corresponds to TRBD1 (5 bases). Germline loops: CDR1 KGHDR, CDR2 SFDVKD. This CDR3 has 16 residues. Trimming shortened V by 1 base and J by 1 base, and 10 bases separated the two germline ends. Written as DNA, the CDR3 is TGTGCCACCAGTGATTTATCAGGGTGGTCCTACAATGAGCAGTTCTTC. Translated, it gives CATSDLSGWSYNEQFF.

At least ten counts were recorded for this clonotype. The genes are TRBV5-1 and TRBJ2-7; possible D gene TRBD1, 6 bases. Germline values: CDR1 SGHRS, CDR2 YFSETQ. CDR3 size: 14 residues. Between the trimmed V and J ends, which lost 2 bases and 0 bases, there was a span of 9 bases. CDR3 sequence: CASSFGDNSYEQYF. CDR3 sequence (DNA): TGCGCCAGCAGCTTTGGGGACAACTCCTACGAGCAGTACTTC.

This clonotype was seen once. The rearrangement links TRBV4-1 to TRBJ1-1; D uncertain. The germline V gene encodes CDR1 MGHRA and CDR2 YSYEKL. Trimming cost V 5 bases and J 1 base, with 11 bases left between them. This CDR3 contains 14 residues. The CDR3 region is CASSTLTRNTEAFF. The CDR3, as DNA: TGCGCCAGCAGCACCCTGACAAGGAACACTGAAGCTTTCTTT.

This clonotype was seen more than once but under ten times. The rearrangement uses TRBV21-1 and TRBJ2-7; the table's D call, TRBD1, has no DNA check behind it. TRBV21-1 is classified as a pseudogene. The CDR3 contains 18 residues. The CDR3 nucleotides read TGTGCCAGCAGCGAGGCAGGACACCGCTCGCCCAACCGCTACGAGCAGTACGTC. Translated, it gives CASSEAGHRSPNRYEQYV.

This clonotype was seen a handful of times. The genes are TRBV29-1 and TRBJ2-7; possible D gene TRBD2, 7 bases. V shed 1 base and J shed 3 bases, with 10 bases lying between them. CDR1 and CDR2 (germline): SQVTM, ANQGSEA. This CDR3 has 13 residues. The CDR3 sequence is CSVEAGGRYEQYF. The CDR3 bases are TGCAGCGTTGAAGCGGGGGGCCGCTACGAGCAGTACTTC.

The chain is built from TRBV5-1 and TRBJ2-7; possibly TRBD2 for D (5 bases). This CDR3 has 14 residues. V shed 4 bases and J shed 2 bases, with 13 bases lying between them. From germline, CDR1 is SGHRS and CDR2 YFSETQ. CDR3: CASSPKLGAYEQYF. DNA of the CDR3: TGCGCCAGCAGCCCCAAGCTCGGGGCCTACGAGCAGTACTTC.

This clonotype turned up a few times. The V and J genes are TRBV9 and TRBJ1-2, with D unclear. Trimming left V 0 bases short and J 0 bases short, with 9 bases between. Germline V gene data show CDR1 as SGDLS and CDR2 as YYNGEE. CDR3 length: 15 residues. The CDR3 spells CASSVGGPTNYGYTF. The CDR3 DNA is TGTGCCAGCAGCGTAGGAGGGCCCACTAACTATGGCTACACCTTC.

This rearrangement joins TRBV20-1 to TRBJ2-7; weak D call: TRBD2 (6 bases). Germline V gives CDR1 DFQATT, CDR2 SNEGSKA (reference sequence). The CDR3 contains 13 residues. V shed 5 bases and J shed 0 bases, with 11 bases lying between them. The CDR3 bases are TGCAGTGCTGCGGGGCCTAGCTCCTACGAGCAGTACTTC. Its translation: CSAAGPSSYEQYF.

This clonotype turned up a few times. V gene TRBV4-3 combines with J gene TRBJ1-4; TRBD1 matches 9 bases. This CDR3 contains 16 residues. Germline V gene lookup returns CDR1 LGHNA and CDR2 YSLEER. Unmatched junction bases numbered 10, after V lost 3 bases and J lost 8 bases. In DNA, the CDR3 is TGCGCCAGCAGCCACAGAGGACAGGGGTACGGGGAAAAACTGTTTTTT. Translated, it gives CASSHRGQGYGEKLFF.